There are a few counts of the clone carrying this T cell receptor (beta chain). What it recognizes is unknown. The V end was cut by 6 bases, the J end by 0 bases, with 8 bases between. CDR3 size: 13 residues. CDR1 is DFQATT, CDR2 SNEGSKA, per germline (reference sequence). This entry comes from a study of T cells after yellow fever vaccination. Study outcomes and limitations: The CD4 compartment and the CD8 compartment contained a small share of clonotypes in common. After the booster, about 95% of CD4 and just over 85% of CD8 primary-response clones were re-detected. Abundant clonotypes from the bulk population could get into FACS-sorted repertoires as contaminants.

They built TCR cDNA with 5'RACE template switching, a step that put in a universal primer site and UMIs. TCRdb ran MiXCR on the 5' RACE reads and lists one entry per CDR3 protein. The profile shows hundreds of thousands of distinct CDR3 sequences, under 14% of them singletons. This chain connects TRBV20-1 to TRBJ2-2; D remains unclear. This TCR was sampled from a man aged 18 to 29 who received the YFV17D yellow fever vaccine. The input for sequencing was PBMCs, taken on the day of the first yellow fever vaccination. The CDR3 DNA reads TGCAGTGCAAGATCCGCGAACACCGGGGAGCTGTTTTTT. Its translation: CSARSANTGELFF.